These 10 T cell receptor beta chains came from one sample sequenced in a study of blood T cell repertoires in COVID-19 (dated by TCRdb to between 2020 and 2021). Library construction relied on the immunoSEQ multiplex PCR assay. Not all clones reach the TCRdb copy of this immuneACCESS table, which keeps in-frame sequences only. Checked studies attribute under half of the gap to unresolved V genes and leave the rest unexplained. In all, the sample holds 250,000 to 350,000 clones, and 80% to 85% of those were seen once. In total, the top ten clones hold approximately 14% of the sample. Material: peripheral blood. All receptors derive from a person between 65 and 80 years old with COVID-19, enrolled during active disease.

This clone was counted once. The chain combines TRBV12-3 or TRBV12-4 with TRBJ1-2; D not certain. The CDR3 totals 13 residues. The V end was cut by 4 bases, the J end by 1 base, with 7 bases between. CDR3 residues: CASSSTRNYGYTF. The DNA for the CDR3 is TGTGCCAGCAGTTCGACACGTAACTATGGCTACACCTTC.

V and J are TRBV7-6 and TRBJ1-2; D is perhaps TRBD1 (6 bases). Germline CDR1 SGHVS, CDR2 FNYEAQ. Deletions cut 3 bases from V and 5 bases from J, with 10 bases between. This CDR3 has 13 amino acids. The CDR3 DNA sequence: TGTGCCAGCAGCTTCACACAGGGTTATGGCTACACCTTC. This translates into CASSFTQGYGYTF.

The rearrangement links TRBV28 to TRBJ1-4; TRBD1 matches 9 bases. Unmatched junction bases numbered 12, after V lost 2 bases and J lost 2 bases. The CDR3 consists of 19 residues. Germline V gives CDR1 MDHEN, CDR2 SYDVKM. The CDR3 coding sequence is TGTGCCAGCAGTTTAGTAGGGACAGGGAGTTTTACGACTAATGAAAAACTGTTTTTT. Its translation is CASSLVGTGSFTTNEKLFF.

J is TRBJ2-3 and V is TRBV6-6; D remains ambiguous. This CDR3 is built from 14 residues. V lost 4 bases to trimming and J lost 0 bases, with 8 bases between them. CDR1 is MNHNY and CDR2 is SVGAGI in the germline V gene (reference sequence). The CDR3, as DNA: TGTGCCAGCAGTTTTGCGGAGAGCACAGATACGCAGTATTTT. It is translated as CASSFAESTDTQYF.

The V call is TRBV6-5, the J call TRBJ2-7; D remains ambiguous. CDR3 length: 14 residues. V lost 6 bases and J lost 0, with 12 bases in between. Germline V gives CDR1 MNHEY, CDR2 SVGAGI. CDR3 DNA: TGTGCCAGCAGCCCGCGATTGAACTCCTACGAGCAGTACTTC. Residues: CASSPRLNSYEQYF.

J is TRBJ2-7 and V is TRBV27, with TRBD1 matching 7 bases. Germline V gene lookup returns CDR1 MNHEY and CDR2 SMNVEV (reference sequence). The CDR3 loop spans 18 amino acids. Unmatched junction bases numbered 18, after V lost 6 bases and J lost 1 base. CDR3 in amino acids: CASSLKGQFLLGSYEQYF. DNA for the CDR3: TGTGCCAGCAGCTTGAAGGGACAGTTTCTCTTAGGGTCCTACGAGCAGTACTTC.

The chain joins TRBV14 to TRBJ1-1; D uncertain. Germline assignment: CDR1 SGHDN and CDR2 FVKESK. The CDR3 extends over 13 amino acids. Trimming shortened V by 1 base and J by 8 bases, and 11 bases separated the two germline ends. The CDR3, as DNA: TGTGCCAGCAGCCAAGCCCCCCAAGCGGAAGCTTTCTTT. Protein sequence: CASSQAPQAEAFF.

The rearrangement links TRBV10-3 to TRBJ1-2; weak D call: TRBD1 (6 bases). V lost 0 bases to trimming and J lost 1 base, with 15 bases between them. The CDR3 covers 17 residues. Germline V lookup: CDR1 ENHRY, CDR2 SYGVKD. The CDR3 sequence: CAISESNPPDSNYGYTF. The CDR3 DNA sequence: TGTGCCATCAGTGAGTCGAATCCCCCGGACAGTAACTATGGCTACACCTTC.

The CDR3 loop is CASSQELAGTNTGELFF. The CDR3 DNA reads as TGTGCCAGCAGCCAAGAACTAGCGGGAACGAACACCGGGGAGCTGTTTTTT. The rearrangement joins TRBV14 to TRBJ2-2; 10 bases are shared with TRBD2. V was pared by 0 bases and J by 0 bases, with 1 base of the junction left unmatched. Germline V gene sequence: CDR1 SGHDN, CDR2 FVKESK. The CDR3 loop spans 17 amino acids.

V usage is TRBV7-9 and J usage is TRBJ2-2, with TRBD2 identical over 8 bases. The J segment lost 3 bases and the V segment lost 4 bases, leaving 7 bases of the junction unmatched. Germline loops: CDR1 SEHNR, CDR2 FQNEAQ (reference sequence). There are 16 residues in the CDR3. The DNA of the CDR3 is TGTGCCAGCAGCTCCGACCGGGGGGGACACACCGGGGAGCTGTTTTTT. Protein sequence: CASSSDRGGHTGELFF.